This T cell receptor (beta chain) was obtained from a study of glioma-infiltrating T cells after dendritic cell vaccination. CDR3 size: 18 residues. V dropped 0 bases and J dropped 7; count of bases not matched to a gene: 17. Germline lookup yields CDR1 LGHNA and CDR2 YSLEER. The time point: after dendritic cell vaccination, including at tumor progression/relapse. Profiled with immunoSEQ multiplex PCR; TCRdb holds only in-frame clones, not every one. The sample has 80,000 to 95,000 clones, around 85% seen once. The chain joins TRBV4-3 to TRBJ2-5; the match to TRBD1 covers 7 bases. Source: blood, taken after dendritic cell vaccination. The TCR comes from a human donor with glioblastoma. CDR3 sequence (DNA): TGCGCCAGCAGCCAAGAATCGGGGATCGGACAGGTTTTCGGGACCCAGTACTTC. This sequence encodes CASSQESGIGQVFGTQYF.